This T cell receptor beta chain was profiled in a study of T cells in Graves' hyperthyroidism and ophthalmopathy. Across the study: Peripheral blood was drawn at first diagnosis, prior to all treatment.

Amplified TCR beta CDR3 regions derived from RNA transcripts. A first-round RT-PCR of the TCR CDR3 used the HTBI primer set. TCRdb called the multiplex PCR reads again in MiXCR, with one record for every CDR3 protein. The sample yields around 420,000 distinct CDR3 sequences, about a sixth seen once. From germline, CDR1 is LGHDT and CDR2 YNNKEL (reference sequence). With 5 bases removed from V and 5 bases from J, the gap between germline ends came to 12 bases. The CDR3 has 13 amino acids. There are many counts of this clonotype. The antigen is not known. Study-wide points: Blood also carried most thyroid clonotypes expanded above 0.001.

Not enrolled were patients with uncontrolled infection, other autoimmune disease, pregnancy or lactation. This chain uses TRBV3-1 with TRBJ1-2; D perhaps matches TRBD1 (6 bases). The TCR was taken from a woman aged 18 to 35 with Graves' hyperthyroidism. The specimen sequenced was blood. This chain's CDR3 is CASSAGQPYGYTF. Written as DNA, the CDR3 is TGTGCCAGCAGCGCCGGACAGCCGTATGGCTACACCTTC.